These 12 T cell receptor beta chains originate from one sample sequenced in a study of T cell changes during pregnancy in multiple sclerosis. The protocol was immunoSEQ multiplex PCR, while the TCRdb copy is restricted to in-frame clones and leaves out a portion. The sample includes tens of thousands of clones, over 80% of them seen just once. Sequencing used CD8+ T cells from peripheral blood mononuclear cells, obtained in the third trimester of pregnancy. The source of these receptors is a female donor with multiple sclerosis, enrolled in a pregnancy study.

The CDR3 DNA is TGTGCCAGCAGTTACCCTCGAGGGGAGGGAAATCAGCCCCAGCATTTT. Protein product: CASSYPRGEGNQPQHF. V gene TRBV6-6 combines with J gene TRBJ1-5; TRBD1 might be the D (5 bases). Germline CDR1 and CDR2: MNHNY and SVGAGI (reference sequence). V lost 2 bases to trimming and J lost 4 bases, with 15 bases between them. This CDR3 is 16 amino acids long.

V gene TRBV2 combines with J gene TRBJ1-2; D is possibly TRBD1 (5 bases). The V and J ends lost 2 bases and 6 bases respectively, with 16 bases between them. The CDR3 has 15 amino acids. Germline CDR1 and CDR2: SNHLY and FYNNEI. Here the CDR3 reads CASSEWAGNTDGYTF. For the CDR3, the DNA is TGTGCCAGCAGTGAATGGGCAGGGAATACGGATGGCTACACCTTC.

This clone came up once. The chain combines TRBV7-6 with TRBJ1-5; 7 positions match TRBD1. The CDR3 sequence is 15 residues long. Germline V gives CDR1 SGHVS, CDR2 FNYEAQ. V lost 1 base and J lost 3; bases outside the gene matches: 3. The CDR3, as DNA: TGTGCCAGCAGCTTAGGACAGGGCTACAATCAGCCCCAGCATTTT. Translation gives CASSLGQGYNQPQHF.

The chain links TRBV5-1 to TRBJ2-5; 7 bases fit TRBD1. Trimming cost V 4 bases and J 5 bases; bases outside gene matches: 8. CDR3 length: 14 residues. Germline V gene sequence: CDR1 SGHRS, CDR2 YFSETQ. CDR3 protein: CASSLRQGDETQYF. The CDR3 region has the DNA TGCGCCAGCAGCCTGAGACAGGGTGACGAGACCCAGTACTTC.

V usage is TRBV19 and J usage is TRBJ1-1; possible D gene TRBD1, 5 bases. Germline V gives CDR1 LNHDA, CDR2 SQIVND (reference sequence). V shed 7 bases and J shed 0 bases, with 12 bases lying between them. The CDR3 runs to 14 residues. The chain's CDR3 is CASTIQDMNTEAFF. CDR3 coding DNA: TGTGCCAGTACCATACAGGACATGAACACTGAAGCTTTCTTT.

This chain connects TRBV28 to TRBJ2-7; D is perhaps TRBD1 (6 bases). Trimming removed 6 bases at V and 0 bases at J, with 15 bases between. The CDR3 consists of 15 residues. Germline CDR1 reads MDHEN; CDR2 reads SYDVKM. The CDR3 nucleotides read TGTGCCAGCAGGGACAGCGTCTCGAGCTCCTACGAGCAGTACTTC. It encodes CASRDSVSSSYEQYF.

This clone was counted once. The CDR3 is CAWSPGTGGNEQFF. CDR3 sequence (DNA): TGTGCCTGGAGTCCCGGGACAGGGGGCAATGAGCAGTTCTTC. J is TRBJ2-1 and V is TRBV30; 11 bases match TRBD1. Germline assignment: CDR1 GTSNPN and CDR2 SVGIG (reference sequence). The V gene end was trimmed by 2 bases and the J gene end by 6 bases; junction bases not matched to a gene: 3. This CDR3 is built from 14 residues.

This sequence joins TRBV25-1 and TRBJ2-1; no clear D. With 3 bases removed from V and 0 bases from J, the gap between germline ends came to 9 bases. CDR1 is MGHDK, CDR2 SYGVNS, per germline. This CDR3 comprises 15 residues. CDR3 DNA: TGTGCCAGCAGTGAGTGGGCCGACTCCTACAATGAGCAGTTCTTC. This codes for CASSEWADSYNEQFF.

The chain joins TRBV5-1 to TRBJ2-3, with TRBD2 matching over 9 bases. Germline CDR1 reads SGHRS; CDR2 reads YFSETQ. V was pared by 4 bases and J by 6 bases, with 21 bases of the junction left unmatched. This CDR3 has 19 amino acids. The CDR3 region has the DNA TGCGCCAGCAGCCTCCCTTCCACCTTTCGCGGGGGGGCCAAGGATACGCAGTATTTT. Its protein product is CASSLPSTFRGGAKDTQYF.

The chain carries TRBV6-5 and TRBJ1-5; D is uncertain. Per the germline V gene, CDR1 is MNHEY and CDR2 is SVGAGI. The CDR3 is 13 residues long. V was trimmed by 0 bases and J by 6 bases, leaving 6 bases between them. CDR3 coding DNA: TGTGCCAGCAGTTACTCAAACGGTCAGCCCCAGCATTTT. As protein: CASSYSNGQPQHF.

The genes are TRBV28 and TRBJ2-7; D perhaps matches TRBD2 (6 bases). Germline CDR1 and CDR2: MDHEN and SYDVKM. The ends were cut back, 3 bases at V and 2 bases at J, with 11 bases in the middle. CDR3 size: 14 residues. CDR3 DNA: TGTGCCAGCAGTTTCCGGGGACTTGCCTACGAGCAGTACTTC. Protein sequence: CASSFRGLAYEQYF.

The chain uses TRBV6-6 and TRBJ1-2; possibly TRBD1 for D (5 bases). V lost 2 bases to trimming and J lost 3 bases, with 13 bases between them. Germline loops: CDR1 MNHNY, CDR2 SVGAGI (reference sequence). The CDR3 is 15 residues long. CDR3 DNA sequence: TGTGCCAGCAGTTACACGACGGGGGACGACTATGGCTACACCTTC. It specifies CASSYTTGDDYGYTF.